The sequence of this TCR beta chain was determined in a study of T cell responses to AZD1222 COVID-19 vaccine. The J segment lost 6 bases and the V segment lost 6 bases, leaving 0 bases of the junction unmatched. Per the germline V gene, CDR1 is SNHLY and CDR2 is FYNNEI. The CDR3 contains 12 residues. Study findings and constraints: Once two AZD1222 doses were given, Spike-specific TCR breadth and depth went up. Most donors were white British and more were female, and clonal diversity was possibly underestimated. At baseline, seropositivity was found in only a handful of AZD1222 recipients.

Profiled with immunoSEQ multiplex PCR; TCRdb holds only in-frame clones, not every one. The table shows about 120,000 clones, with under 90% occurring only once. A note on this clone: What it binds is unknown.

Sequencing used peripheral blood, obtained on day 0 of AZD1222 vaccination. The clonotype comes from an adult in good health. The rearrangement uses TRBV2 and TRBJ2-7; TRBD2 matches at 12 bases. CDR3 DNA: TGTGCCAGCAGGGGACTAGCGGGCGAGCAGTACTTC. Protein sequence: CASRGLAGEQYF. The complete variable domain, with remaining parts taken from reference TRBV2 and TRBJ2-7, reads EPEVTQTPSHQVTQMGQEVILRCVPISNHLYFYWYRQILGQKVEFLVSFYNNEISEKSEIFDDQFSVERPDGSNFTLKIRSTKLEDSAMYFCASRGLAGEQYFGPGTRLTVT.